This is a list of T cell receptor beta chains from one sample in a study of T-cell reconstitution after alpha-beta-depleted transplantation in children. Via MiXCR, TCRdb re-called the PCR reads, giving one row per CDR3 protein. The repertoire holds about 460,000 distinct CDR3 sequences, with 11% as singletons. Specimen: PBMCs, mostly from graft donor cells, collected 180 days after TCRalphabeta/CD19-depleted stem cell transplant. The receptors stem from a female patient aged 2 to 10 who had a stem cell transplant for aplastic anemia, so the T cells may come from the graft donor. Both conserved end residues are part of each CDR3. Each record gives: CDR3 length, V gene, D gene, J gene, clone size, CDR3 protein, CDR3 DNA. The D gene is left open where the match is weak. Size is stated for part of the rows, as once, few or many counts, or as a class when the clone is expanded.

>13|TRBV4-1|.|TRBJ2-1|few
CASSRTRRNEQFF
TGCGCCAGCAGCCGAACAAGAAGGAATGAGCAGTTCTTC
>14|TRBV6-5|.|TRBJ2-1|.
CASSYIASYNEQFF
TGTGCCAGCAGTTACATAGCCTCCTACAATGAGCAGTTCTTC
>13|TRBV29-1|TRBD2|TRBJ2-1|many
CSPGLAGGNEQFF
TGCAGCCCCGGACTAGCGGGAGGTAATGAGCAGTTCTTC
>15|TRBV5-1|.|TRBJ2-3|many
CASHVGGARTDTQYF
TGCGCCAGCCACGTCGGCGGGGCCCGCACAGATACGCAGTATTTT
>14|TRBV5-5|TRBD2|TRBJ2-3|few
CASRAGGSTDTQYF
TGTGCCAGCAGAGCGGGAGGGTCCACAGATACGCAGTATTTT
>14|TRBV4-2|.|TRBJ2-3|.
CASSQDRGRDTQYF
TGTGCCAGCAGCCAAGATCGAGGGAGAGATACGCAGTATTTT
>12|TRBV9|.|TRBJ2-1|few
CASSVGGIEQFF
TGTGCCAGCAGCGTAGGAGGGATTGAGCAGTTCTTC
>16|TRBV20-1|.|TRBJ1-5|.
CSARGTRGVFFQPQHF
TGCAGTGCTAGAGGTACCAGGGGAGTTTTTTTTCAGCCCCAGCATTTT
>16|TRBV7-2|TRBD2|TRBJ2-2|.
CASSFGLAGATGELFF
TGTGCCAGCAGCTTTGGTCTAGCGGGAGCCACCGGGGAGCTGTTTTTT
>16|TRBV20-1|TRBD2|TRBJ2-1|.
CSAIPLLAGAYNEQFF
TGCAGTGCTATCCCCTTACTAGCGGGGGCCTACAATGAGCAGTTCTTC
>15|TRBV29-1|TRBD1|TRBJ2-7|many
CSVSKGQGQGYEQYF
TGCAGCGTATCTAAGGGACAGGGACAAGGCTACGAGCAGTACTTC
>15|TRBV6-1|TRBD1|TRBJ2-5|few
CASSPGTGTQETQYF
TGTGCCAGCAGCCCCGGGACAGGCACACAAGAGACCCAGTACTTC
>17|TRBV28|.|TRBJ2-5|many
CASSFGLSMTPQETQYF
TGTGCCAGCAGTTTTGGGTTAAGTATGACCCCCCAAGAGACCCAGTACTTC
>15|TRBV7-9|TRBD1|TRBJ2-2|.
CASSHSGTDTGELFF
TGTGCCAGCAGTCATTCCGGGACAGACACCGGGGAGCTGTTTTTT
>12|TRBV28|.|TRBJ2-3|.
CASRWGQDTQYF
TGTGCCAGCAGGTGGGGACAAGATACGCAGTATTTT
>12|TRBV7-9|.|TRBJ1-4|.
CASSSFPEKLFF
TGTGCCAGCAGCTCCTTCCCCGAAAAACTGTTTTTT
>18|TRBV7-8|.|TRBJ2-5|few
CASSIRLPHRGYQETQYF
TGTGCCAGCAGCATACGCTTACCGCACCGGGGGTACCAAGAGACCCAGTACTTC
>16|TRBV28|TRBD1|TRBJ2-5|few
CASSLTQTGGKETQYF
TGTGCCAGCAGTCTTACCCAGACAGGGGGGAAAGAGACCCAGTACTTC
>12|TRBV29-1|TRBD1|TRBJ2-4|medium-sized
CSVDLGQAGQYF
TGCAGCGTAGACCTTGGACAGGCCGGACAGTACTTC
>12|TRBV28|.|TRBJ2-1|.
CASSLWTGEQFF
TGTGCCAGCAGTTTATGGACGGGGGAGCAGTTCTTC
>15|TRBV7-3|TRBD2|TRBJ2-1|few
CASSVLGLAANEQFF
TGTGCCAGCAGCGTCCTGGGACTAGCGGCGAATGAGCAGTTCTTC
>13|TRBV28|.|TRBJ1-2|many
CASSTGAFYGYTF
TGTGCCAGCAGCACCGGAGCCTTCTATGGCTACACCTTC
>11|TRBV7-2|.|TRBJ2-7|.
CASSIRTDQYF
TGTGCCAGCAGCATCCGGACAGATCAGTACTTC
>15|TRBV15|.|TRBJ2-7|.
CATSRPRDPSYEQYF
TGTGCCACCAGCAGACCCCGGGATCCCTCCTACGAGCAGTACTTC
>15|TRBV5-1|.|TRBJ1-1|many
CASSPQGVGPTEAFF
TGCGCCAGCAGCCCCCAGGGAGTAGGGCCGACTGAAGCTTTCTTT
>11|TRBV27|.|TRBJ2-7|.
CASSLGYGQYF
TGTGCCAGCAGTTTGGGGTACGGGCAGTACTTC
>15|TRBV5-1|.|TRBJ1-6|.
CASSGGTLGNSPLHF
TGCGCCAGCAGCGGGGGGACTTTGGGGAATTCACCCCTCCACTTT
>15|TRBV24-1|.|TRBJ2-1|many
CATSDFLGAYNEQFF
TGTGCCACCAGTGATTTTTTGGGGGCCTACAATGAGCAGTTCTTC
>15|TRBV12-3/TRBV12-4|TRBD2|TRBJ2-1|once
CASSKAGGSPNEQFF
TGTGCCAGCAGCAAAGCGGGAGGGAGTCCCAATGAGCAGTTCTTC
>15|TRBV6-5|.|TRBJ1-6|.
CASSYGQGIGSPLHF
TGTGCCAGCAGTTACGGCCAGGGGATAGGTTCACCCCTCCACTTT
>14|TRBV6-4|.|TRBJ2-3|few
CASSDSKGLNTQYF
TGTGCCAGCAGTGACTCGAAGGGTTTGAATACGCAGTATTTT
>17|TRBV5-1|TRBD2|TRBJ2-4|.
CASSLVGLADIKNIQYF
TGCGCCAGCAGCTTGGTGGGCCTAGCGGATATCAAAAACATTCAGTACTTC
>13|TRBV20-1|.|TRBJ1-5|.
CSAGSLLNQPQHF
TGCAGTGCAGGTTCCTTGCTCAATCAGCCCCAGCATTTT
>14|TRBV20-1|TRBD1|TRBJ2-7|few
CSASWDRGLHEQYF
TGCAGTGCTAGCTGGGACAGGGGGCTACACGAGCAGTACTTC
>13|TRBV24-1|.|TRBJ2-7|.
CATSAGRTYEQYF
TGTGCCACCAGTGCAGGCAGAACCTACGAGCAGTACTTC
>15|TRBV29-1|.|TRBJ1-1|.
CSVEILGQMNTEAFF
TGCAGCGTTGAGATTTTAGGGCAGATGAACACTGAAGCTTTCTTT
>14|TRBV20-1|.|TRBJ2-3|few
CSAIPGAGTDTQYF
TGCAGTGCTATCCCGGGGGCCGGGACAGATACGCAGTATTTT
>16|TRBV7-6|.|TRBJ2-1|.
CASSPRARVGYNAQFF
TGTGCCAGCAGCCCAAGGGCTAGAGTGGGGTACAATGCGCAGTTCTTC
>17|TRBV7-9|TRBD2|TRBJ2-3|.
CASSPGTSGSVTDTQYF
TGTGCCAGCAGCCCCGGGACTAGCGGGAGCGTCACAGATACGCAGTATTTT
>13|TRBV7-9|.|TRBJ2-1|few
CASSLSGSGEQFF
TGTGCCAGCAGCTTAAGTGGCTCGGGTGAGCAGTTCTTC